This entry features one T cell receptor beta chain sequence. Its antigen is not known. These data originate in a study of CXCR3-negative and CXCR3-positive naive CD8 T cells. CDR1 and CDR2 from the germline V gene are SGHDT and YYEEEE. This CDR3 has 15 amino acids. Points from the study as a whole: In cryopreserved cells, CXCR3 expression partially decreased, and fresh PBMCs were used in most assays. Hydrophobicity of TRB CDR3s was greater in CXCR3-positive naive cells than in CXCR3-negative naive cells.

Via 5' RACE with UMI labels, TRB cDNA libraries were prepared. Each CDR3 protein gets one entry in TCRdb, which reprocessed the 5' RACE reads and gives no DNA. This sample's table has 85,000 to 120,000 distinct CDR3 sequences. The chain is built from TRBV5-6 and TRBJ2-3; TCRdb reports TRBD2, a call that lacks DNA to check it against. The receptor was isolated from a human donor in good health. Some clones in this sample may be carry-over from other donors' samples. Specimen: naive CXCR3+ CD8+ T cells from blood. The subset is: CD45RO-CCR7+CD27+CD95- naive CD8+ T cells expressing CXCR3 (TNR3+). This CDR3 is CASSPGLAETDTQYF.